Included here is one TCR beta chain sequence, with context. What this receptor recognizes is not known. Qualities for individual bases were not recorded, and no much larger clone is one base off. To prepare the library, RACE was applied. Sequenced on a NextSeq 500. Library preparation attached unique molecular identifiers to individual cDNA molecules for quantitative, reproducible TCR counting. From each blood RNA sample, both TCR alpha and TCR beta chains were sequenced. On the study's bioinformatics: The median number of TCRs per sample was around 100,000, ranging from roughly 23,224 to 690,600. V, J and CDR3 annotation of the TCR reads was carried out using the Decombinator software suite. For PS versus PT1 abundance plots, all samples were subsampled to the same number of TCRs (28,000). TCRs were defined as expanded if absent before sensitization and observed at least eight times at the 2-week time point. The public sequencing data were trimmed at Q25 with fastp and processed into clonotypes with MiXCR by TCRdb, which kept only in-frame beta chains. Each CDR3 protein appears once, grouped with its most common genes and DNA. The V and J calls here are based on TCRdb, not the publication. The sample table holds more than 45,000 distinct CDR3 sequences, of which roughly 12% were seen once. The ten largest clones represent 2.4% of the sample.

This entry comes from a study of human T cells and chemical hapten exposure (dated by TCRdb to the early 2020s). Some background on the complete study: For sensitization, 2% DPC in acetone was applied to a roughly 2 cm by roughly 2 cm area of upper inner arm skin. Throughout the roughly 25-week study period, patients were also given weekly therapeutic DPC doses on the scalp. Patch testing on the upper back used Finn chambers containing 0.01% DPC, with scoring done after 6 days according to International Contact Dermatitis Research Group standards. The patient cohort, mostly female, included alopecia areata with under or over 50% scalp involvement, alopecia totalis and alopecia universalis. Libraries were pooled for sequencing, and per-sample TCR yields varied mainly because of small differences in library volumes within the pool. In alopecia patients, the study followed how the peripheral blood TCR repertoire changed in vivo over primary and secondary sensitization to diphenylcyclopropenone (DPC), a hapten. Blood was sampled from patients pre-sensitization (week 0) and at 2, 6 and about 24 weeks after DPC sensitization. Around 29 alopecia patients provided blood for TCR sequencing at one to four time points (pre-sensitization, 2, 6 and 24 weeks).

Reading from cysteine to phenylalanine, the CDR3 counts 15 amino acids. Only the CDR3 region is kept as DNA, spanning 45 bases read in frame from base 1. CDR1 and CDR2 (SGHAT, FQDESV) derive from the germline V gene (reference sequence). The germline ends are 17 bases apart after V is trimmed by 8 bases and J by 3 bases. Results the study describes overall, beyond this receptor: Expanded TCRs formed significantly more large CDR3 similarity clusters than pre-sensitization or healthy control sets, consistent with antigen-driven responses. Repeated subsampling changed both the strength of the expansion versus patch-test correlation and the threshold at which that correlation became significant. All patients had alopecia, a presumed autoimmune disease, so their immune response might differ from that of healthy individuals. A positive correlation was found between the number of PT1 expanded TCRs and patch test score, with significance reached at thresholds 8, 16 and 32 but not 4. The number of TCRs above 1 in 1000 frequency did not change with DPC sensitization; there was no evidence of global repertoire structure alterations.

What this sample's time point label stands for: patch test 3, about 24 weeks after DPC sensitization. What the treatment or condition label conveys for this sample: therapeutic diphenylcyclopropenone sensitization with weekly scalp DPC. At every patch-test visit, the blood draw took place before the patch test was put on. To be eligible, patients had to be aged 18 to 70, diagnosed with alopecia and judged suitable for DPC therapy, while pregnant patients were excluded. Total RNA was extracted from unfractionated whole blood collected in Tempus Blood RNA tubes. The chain joins TRBV11-1 to TRBJ2-1; the D call is tentative, TRBD1 or TRBD2, as each matches 5 bases. This clonotype was sampled from a man younger than 40 with alopecia areata. Some clones in this sample may be carry-over from other donors' samples. The material sequenced was whole blood, taken in connection with sensitization to the hapten diphenylcyclopropenone (DPC). The CDR3 has the sequence CASALGTGIYNEQFF. The DNA reads TGTGCCAGCGCCTTGGGGACGGGGATCTACAATGAGCAGTTCTTC.